This record concerns one T cell receptor beta chain sequence. Libraries were prepared by immunoSEQ multiplex PCR; TCRdb keeps only in-frame clonotypes and omits some of them. This table has fewer than 350,000 clones, 80% to 90% appearing once. This sample stems from a study of blood T cell repertoires in COVID-19. V was pared by 10 bases and J by 8 bases, with 11 bases of the junction left unmatched. The CDR3 is 14 amino acids. Germline V gene sequence: CDR1 SGHAT, CDR2 FQDESV (reference sequence). Self-reported history from a screening survey and questionnaire set each donor's cohort. The clonotype comes from a man aged 25-40 years who had recovered from COVID-19. The V call is TRBV11-1, the J call TRBJ1-6; TRBD1 matches at 7 bases. Sequenced: PBMCs or T cells enriched from blood (not recorded which). The CDR3, as DNA: TGTGCCACACCGCCCGGGGACAGATATTCACCCCTCCACTTT. This sequence encodes CATPPGDRYSPLHF.